The 12 T cell receptor beta chains listed next were all sequenced from one sample in a study of T cells in Graves' hyperthyroidism and ophthalmopathy. Authors of the study amplified TCR beta CDR3 regions from RNA transcripts. First-round RT-PCR targeting the TCR CDR3 was performed with the HTBI primer set. Via MiXCR, TCRdb re-called the multiplex PCR reads, giving one row per CDR3 protein. The sample contains around 720,000 distinct CDR3 sequences, about a third of which appear only once. The sequencing input was blood. Receptors were obtained from a woman aged 40 to 55 with Graves' hyperthyroidism.

This clonotype has ten or more counts. This chain joins TRBV4-3 and TRBJ1-2; 8 bases fit TRBD1. V lost 1 base and J lost 4; bases outside the gene matches: 2. Per the germline V gene, CDR1 is LGHNA and CDR2 is YSLEER. The CDR3 has 14 residues. The DNA of the CDR3 is TGCGCCAGCAGCCAAGTAGGGACAGGCTATGGCTACACCTTC. Residues: CASSQVGTGYGYTF.

This clonotype was counted once. The chain uses TRBV20-1 and TRBJ2-5; D is unresolved. Trimming cost V 1 base and J 11 bases, with 17 bases left between them. Per the germline V gene, CDR1 is DFQATT and CDR2 is SNEGSKA (reference sequence). The CDR3 is 13 amino acids. The CDR3 nucleotides read TGCAGTGCTAGAGGCTTCAGAAACAATGAGCAGTACTTC. The encoded protein is CSARGFRNNEQYF.

The rearrangement joins TRBV12-3 or TRBV12-4 to TRBJ2-5; 9 bases are a match to TRBD1. The J segment lost 0 bases and the V segment lost 5 bases, leaving 7 bases of the junction unmatched. This CDR3 is 16 amino acids long. The CDR3 DNA is TGTGCCAGCAGTCCTGGAGGGACAGGGAACCAAGAGACCCAGTACTTC. It translates to CASSPGGTGNQETQYF.

This clonotype was picked up a small number of times. The rearrangement joins TRBV5-1 to TRBJ2-5, with 10 bases that match TRBD2. Germline CDR1 reads SGHRS; CDR2 reads YFSETQ. This CDR3 is 14 amino acids long. The V segment lost 4 bases and the J segment 5 bases; nucleotides outside the gene matches: 5. CDR3 sequence reads: CASSTGLASETQYF. CDR3 nucleotides: TGCGCCAGCAGCACGGGACTAGCGAGCGAGACCCAGTACTTC.

This clonotype was seen ten or more times. This rearrangement joins TRBV6-5 to TRBJ1-2; D is possibly TRBD1 (6 bases). The CDR3 runs to 14 residues. Germline CDR1 reads MNHEY; CDR2 reads SVGAGI. Trimming removed 0 bases at V and 6 bases at J, with 11 bases between. The CDR3 is CASSYSAGGDGYTF. The CDR3 nucleotides read TGTGCCAGCAGTTACTCGGCGGGGGGCGATGGCTACACCTTC.

V and J are TRBV20-1 and TRBJ2-7; TRBD2 matches at 8 bases. The CDR3 consists of 15 residues. V lost 5 bases and J lost 2; bases outside the gene matches: 11. Germline assignment: CDR1 DFQATT and CDR2 SNEGSKA (reference sequence). CDR3 amino acids: CSASGPSGRTYEQYF. CDR3 sequence (DNA): TGCAGTGCTTCCGGACCTAGCGGGCGAACCTACGAGCAGTACTTC.

This clonotype was observed at least ten times. This sequence joins TRBV29-1 and TRBJ2-5; D gene unclear. The germline V gene has CDR1 SQVTM and CDR2 ANQGSEA. Trimming shortened V by 1 base and J by 2 bases, and 20 bases separated the two germline ends. The CDR3 totals 17 residues. Here the CDR3 reads CSVEGVPSAAPQETQYF. CDR3 nucleotide sequence: TGCAGCGTTGAAGGAGTACCGTCAGCAGCGCCTCAAGAGACCCAGTACTTC.

This clonotype was detected ten times or more. The chain has TRBV14 and TRBJ2-7; the D is unclear. The CDR3 is made up of 14 amino acids. From germline, CDR1 is SGHDN and CDR2 FVKESK. Trimming stripped 1 base from V and 1 base from J, with 8 bases between. This chain's CDR3 is CASSQGVWSYEQYF. CDR3 nucleotides: TGTGCCAGCAGCCAAGGAGTTTGGTCCTACGAGCAGTACTTC.

The chain joins TRBV6-1 to TRBJ2-7; D not certain. The ends were cut back, 5 bases at V and 3 bases at J, with 20 bases in the middle. Germline V lookup: CDR1 MNHNS, CDR2 SASEGT. The CDR3 is made up of 16 amino acids. CDR3 in amino acids: CASSYFAPRAYYEQYF. As DNA, the CDR3 is TGTGCCAGCAGTTACTTTGCCCCAAGAGCCTACTACGAGCAGTACTTC.

This clonotype was observed a handful of times. The chain is built from TRBV9 and TRBJ1-3, with a tentative D call TRBD1 (5 bases). V was shortened by 3 bases and J by 4 bases, with 8 bases between the two germline ends. The CDR3 has 13 residues. Germline V CDR1 and CDR2: SGDLS, YYNGEE. In DNA, the CDR3 is TGTGCCAGCAGCGCGACAGTCGGAAACACCATATATTTT. This sequence encodes CASSATVGNTIYF.

The chain has TRBV12-3 or TRBV12-4 and TRBJ1-2, with TRBD1 matching over 9 bases. V shed 5 bases and J 13 bases; nucleotides not matched to a gene: 11. This CDR3 has 13 amino acids. The CDR3 DNA reads TGTGCCAGCAGTCTAATCCGGGACAGGGTAGTCACCTTC. This translates into CASSLIRDRVVTF.

V usage is TRBV5-6 and J usage is TRBJ2-5; 10 bases agree with TRBD1. V lost 6 bases and J lost 4; bases outside the gene matches: 3. Germline assignment: CDR1 SGHDT and CDR2 YYEEEE. This CDR3 region has 13 residues. The CDR3 bases are TGTGCCAGCACCTGGGACAGGGGAGAGACCCAGTACTTC. Its translation is CASTWDRGETQYF.